The clone carrying this T cell receptor beta chain was recorded only once. The antigen is unknown. The treatment: 15 to 20 received Ad26.COV2.S at low or high dose, single or two shots; about 5 received placebo; per-sample allocation not given. Sampling was performed 63 days after the first vaccine or placebo injection. Trimming at V came to 4 bases and at J to 2 bases, leaving 4 bases not matched to a gene. Per the germline V gene, CDR1 is MGHDK and CDR2 is SYGVNS. The CDR3 extends over 14 amino acids. The data were obtained in a study of Ad26.COV2.S vaccination and SARS-CoV-2 variants. Broader study findings: Vaccine recipients and placebo recipients showed similar non-spike TCR breadth.

Profiled with immunoSEQ multiplex PCR; TCRdb holds only in-frame clones, not every one. The sample carries hundreds of thousands of clones, about 80% recorded once. The chain uses TRBV25-1 and TRBJ2-7; 8 bases are shared with TRBD1. This TCR was recovered from a person aged 18-65 years who received the Ad26.COV2.S COVID-19 vaccine or a placebo. The sequences come from peripheral blood, collected in a trial of Ad26.COV2.S vaccine versus placebo. CDR3 sequence (DNA): TGTGCCAGCAGTGGGACAGGGATGACCTACGAGCAGTACTTC. This gives the protein CASSGTGMTYEQYF.